This T cell receptor beta chain emerged from a study of CD8+ T cells in alopecia areata. This clone showed up just a few times. What it recognizes is unknown. Mouse names are used for the genes. With the read ending 4 residues before the CDR3 end, the germline J gene is used to fill in that end. CD4, CD8alpha, NKG2D, NKG2ACE and other markers were used to sort pooled cutaneous lymph node cells. The V and J ends lost 2 bases and 3 bases, in that order; junction bases with no gene match: 6. Germline CDR1 NSHNY, CDR2 SYGAGN. The CDR3 is 16 amino acids. RNA extraction and reverse transcription yielded cDNA as sequencing template. Clones were read by immunoSEQ multiplex PCR, and TCRdb kept only the in-frame ones, dropping some. The sample contains 200,000 to 300,000 clones, none of them singletons. Study-wide results and caveats: Especially in alopecia totalis/universalis, lesional scalp showed greater clonality than normal scalp did.

This clonotype was sampled from a C3H/HeJ mouse with alopecia areata. As its MHC haplotype, the strain has H2-k. This rearrangement joins TRBV13-1 to TRBJ2-2; the match to TRBD1 covers 8 bases. Sequencing was done on a sample of CD4+ T cells sorted from a lymph node. The CDR3 bases that were read are TGTGCCAGCAGTGACCCGGGACAGGTGGACACCGGG. Translation: CASSDPGQVDTG. The full-length CDR3 reads as CASSDPGQVDTGQLYF.